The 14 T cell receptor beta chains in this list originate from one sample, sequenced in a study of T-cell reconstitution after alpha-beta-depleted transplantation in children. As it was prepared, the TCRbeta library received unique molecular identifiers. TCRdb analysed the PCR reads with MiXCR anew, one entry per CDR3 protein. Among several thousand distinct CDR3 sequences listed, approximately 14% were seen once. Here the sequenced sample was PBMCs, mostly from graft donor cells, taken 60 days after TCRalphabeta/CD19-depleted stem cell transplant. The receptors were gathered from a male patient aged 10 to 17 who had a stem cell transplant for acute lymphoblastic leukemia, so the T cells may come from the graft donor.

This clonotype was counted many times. The CDR3 sequence: CASSLGQGWRETQYF. The DNA of the CDR3 is TGTGCCAGCAGTTTAGGGCAGGGGTGGAGAGAGACCCAGTACTTC. V and J are TRBV27 and TRBJ2-5; possible D gene TRBD1, 6 bases. This CDR3 contains 15 residues. V was shortened by 2 bases and J by 4 bases, with 14 bases between the two germline ends. Germline CDR1 is MNHEY and CDR2 is SMNVEV (reference sequence).

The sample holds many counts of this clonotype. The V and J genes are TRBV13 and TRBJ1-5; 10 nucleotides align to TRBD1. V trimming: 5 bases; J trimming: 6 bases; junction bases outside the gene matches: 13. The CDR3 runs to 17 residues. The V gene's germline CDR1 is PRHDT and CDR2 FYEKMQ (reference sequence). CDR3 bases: TGTGCCAGCAGCGCCGGACAGGGGGACAGGATCTTTCAGCCCCAGCATTTT. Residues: CASSAGQGDRIFQPQHF.

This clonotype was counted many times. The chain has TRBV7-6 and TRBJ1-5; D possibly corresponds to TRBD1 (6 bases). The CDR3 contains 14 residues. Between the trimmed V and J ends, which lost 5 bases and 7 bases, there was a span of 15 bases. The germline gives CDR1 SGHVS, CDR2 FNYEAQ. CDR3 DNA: TGTGCCAGCAGCCCAAGCGGGGGGCGACAGCCCCAGCATTTT. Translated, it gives CASSPSGGRQPQHF.

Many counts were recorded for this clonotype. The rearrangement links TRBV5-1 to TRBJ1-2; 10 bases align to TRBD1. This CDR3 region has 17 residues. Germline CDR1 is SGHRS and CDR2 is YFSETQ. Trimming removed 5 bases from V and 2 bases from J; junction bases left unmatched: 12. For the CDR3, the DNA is TGCGCCAGCAGTTTATCACCTACGGGACAGGGGAACTATGGCTACACCTTC. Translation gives CASSLSPTGQGNYGYTF.

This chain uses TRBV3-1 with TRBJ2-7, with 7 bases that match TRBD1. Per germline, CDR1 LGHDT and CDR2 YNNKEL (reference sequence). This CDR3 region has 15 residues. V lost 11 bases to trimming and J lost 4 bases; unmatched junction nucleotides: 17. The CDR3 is CASSQGPGQIYEQYF. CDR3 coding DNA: TGTGCCTCCAGCCAGGGACCGGGACAGATTTACGAGCAGTACTTC.

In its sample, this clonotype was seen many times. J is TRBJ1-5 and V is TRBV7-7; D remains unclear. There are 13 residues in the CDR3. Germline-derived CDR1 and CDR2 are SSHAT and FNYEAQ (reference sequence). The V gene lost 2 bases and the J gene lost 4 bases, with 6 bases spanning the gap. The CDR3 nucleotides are TGTGCCAGCAGCTTAACTCGGAATCAGCCCCAGCATTTT. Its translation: CASSLTRNQPQHF.

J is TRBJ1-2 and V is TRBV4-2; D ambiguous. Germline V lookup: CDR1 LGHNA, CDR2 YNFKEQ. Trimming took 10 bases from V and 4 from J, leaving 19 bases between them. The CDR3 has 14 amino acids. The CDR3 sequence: CAMGPRLLCYGYTF. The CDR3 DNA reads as TGTGCCATGGGCCCCCGGCTCCTCTGCTATGGCTACACCTTC.

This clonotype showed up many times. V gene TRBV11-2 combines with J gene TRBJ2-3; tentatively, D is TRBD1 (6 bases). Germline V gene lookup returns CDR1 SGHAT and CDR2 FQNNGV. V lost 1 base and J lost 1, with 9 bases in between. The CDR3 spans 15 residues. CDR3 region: CASSLAGTRTDTQYF. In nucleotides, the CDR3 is TGTGCCAGCAGCTTAGCGGGGACACGCACAGATACGCAGTATTTT.

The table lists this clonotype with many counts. CDR3 sequence reads: CASSPWTSGRNEQFF. The CDR3 DNA sequence: TGTGCCAGCAGCCCCTGGACTAGCGGGAGGAATGAGCAGTTCTTC. The J gene is TRBJ2-1, the V gene TRBV7-9; 14 nucleotides match TRBD2. The CDR3 is 15 residues long. Trimming at V came to 5 bases and at J to 7 bases, leaving 4 bases not matched to a gene. Germline CDR1 SEHNR, CDR2 FQNEAQ (reference sequence).

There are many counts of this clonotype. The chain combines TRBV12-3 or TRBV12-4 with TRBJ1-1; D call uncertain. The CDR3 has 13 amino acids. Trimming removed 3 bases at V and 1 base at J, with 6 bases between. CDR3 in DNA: TGTGCCAGCAGTTTTACCCGGAACACTGAAGCTTTCTTT. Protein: CASSFTRNTEAFF.

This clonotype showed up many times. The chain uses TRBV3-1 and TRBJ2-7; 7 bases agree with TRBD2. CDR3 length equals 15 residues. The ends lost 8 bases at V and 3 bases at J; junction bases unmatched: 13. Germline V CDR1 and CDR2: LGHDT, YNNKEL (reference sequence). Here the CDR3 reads CASSPGRTPFYEQYF. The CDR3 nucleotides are TGTGCCAGCTCCCCCGGGAGGACACCCTTCTACGAGCAGTACTTC.

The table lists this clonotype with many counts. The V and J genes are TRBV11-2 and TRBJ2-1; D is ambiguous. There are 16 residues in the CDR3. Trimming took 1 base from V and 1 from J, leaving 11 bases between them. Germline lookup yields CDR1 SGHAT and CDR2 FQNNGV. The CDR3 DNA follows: TGTGCCAGCAGCTTAGGGGCGCGCCGGTCCTACAATGAGCAGTTCTTC. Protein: CASSLGARRSYNEQFF.

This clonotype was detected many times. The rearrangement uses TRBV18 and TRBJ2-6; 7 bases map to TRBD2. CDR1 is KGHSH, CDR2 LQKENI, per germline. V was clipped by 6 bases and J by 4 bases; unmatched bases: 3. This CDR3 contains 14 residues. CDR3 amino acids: CASSGRNGANVLTF. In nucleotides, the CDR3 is TGTGCCAGCTCCGGGAGGAACGGGGCCAACGTCCTGACTTTC.

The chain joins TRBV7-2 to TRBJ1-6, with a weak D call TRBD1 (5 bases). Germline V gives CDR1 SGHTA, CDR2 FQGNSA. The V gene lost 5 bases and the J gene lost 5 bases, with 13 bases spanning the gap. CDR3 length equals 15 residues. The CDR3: CASSARGTDNSPLHF. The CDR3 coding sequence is TGTGCCAGCAGCGCCCGGGGGACCGATAATTCACCCCTCCACTTT.